One and the same sample provided the 29 T cell receptor beta chains below, sequenced in a study of spatial heterogeneity in lung cancer. Time point denoted: sample taken at primary tumor resection. Sequencing covered unsorted whole RNA taken from tumor, nontumor lung or frozen PBMC. TCRdb re-called the 5' RACE reads through MiXCR, storing one row per CDR3 protein. Here the sample spans 5,500 to 7,500 distinct CDR3 sequences, 3.9% being singletons. The sequences come from normal lung tissue next to the tumor, collected at surgery. The source is a female donor with early-stage non-small cell lung cancer.

This clonotype was detected many times. One end of the junction fails to match germline, which may point to a read error. This beta chain slipped into a library made for alpha chains as a stray read, so its size is not meaningful. The chain links TRBV6-5 to TRBJ1-5; D is ambiguous. The CDR3 has 13 residues. Germline assignment: CDR1 MNHEY and CDR2 SVGAGI. CDR3: CASSFSSTQPQHF. The CDR3 coding sequence is TGTGCCAGCAGTTTCTCAAGCACTCAGCCCCAGCATTTT.

This clonotype was detected many times. This beta chain turned up in a library designed for alpha chains; as an off-target read, its abundance says little. The chain links TRBV5-1 to TRBJ1-2; D perhaps matches TRBD1 (5 bases). CDR1 and CDR2 from the germline V gene are SGHRS and YFSETQ. Trimming cost V 0 bases and J 7 bases, with 10 bases left between them. This CDR3 spans 13 amino acids. This CDR3 reads CASSLEDGGGYTF. CDR3 nucleotide sequence: TGCGCCAGCAGCTTGGAAGACGGGGGTGGCTACACCTTC.

By sample share, this clonotype is medium-sized (0.01 to 0.1%). This beta chain is a stray read from a library made for alpha chains; its abundance is not meaningful. The chain recombines TRBV5-5 with TRBJ2-7; D is uncertain. Per the germline V gene, CDR1 is SGHKS and CDR2 is YYEKEE (reference sequence). V dropped 0 bases and J dropped 1 base, with 8 bases sitting between them. This CDR3 contains 14 residues. DNA for the CDR3: TGTGCCAGCAGCTTGGGGGCCCTTTCCTACGAGCAGTACTTC. Translating gives CASSLGALSYEQYF.

As regards this clonotype: This beta chain slipped into a library made for alpha chains as a stray read, so its size is not meaningful. V gene TRBV2 combines with J gene TRBJ2-5, with a weak D call TRBD1 (5 bases). The CDR3 is 14 residues long. Trimming cost V 4 bases and J 5 bases, with 14 bases left between them. Germline V gene sequence: CDR1 SNHLY, CDR2 FYNNEI. The CDR3 sequence is CASSARTPYETQYF. As DNA, the CDR3 is TGTGCCAGCAGTGCACGGACACCGTACGAGACCCAGTACTTC.

This clonotype was observed at least ten times. This beta chain slipped into a library made for alpha chains as a stray read, so its size is not meaningful. The chain is built from TRBV4-3 and TRBJ2-7, with a weak D call TRBD2 (7 bases). This CDR3 region has 14 residues. The V and J ends lost 0 bases and 7 bases respectively, with 13 bases between them. Germline V gives CDR1 LGHNA, CDR2 YSLEER. CDR3 protein: CASSQDRGAWEQYF. The CDR3 DNA follows: TGCGCCAGCAGCCAAGATCGGGGGGCTTGGGAGCAGTACTTC.

This clonotype showed up many times. Within a library made for alpha chains, this beta chain is off target, and its count is uninformative. J is TRBJ2-5 and V is TRBV29-1; TRBD1 agrees at 7 bases. Germline V CDR1 and CDR2: SQVTM, ANQGSEA. This CDR3 region has 15 residues. Losses at the gene ends were 0 bases for V and 2 bases for J; bases not matched to a gene: 6. CDR3 coding DNA: TGCAGCGTTGAAGAGAAGAGGGGGCGGCAAGAGACCCAGTACTTC. This translates into CSVEEKRGRQETQYF.

This clonotype was counted ten times or more. This beta chain is a stray sequence in a library constructed for alpha chains; its clone size is not meaningful. The chain employs TRBV12-3 or TRBV12-4 and TRBJ1-1; 7 nucleotides match TRBD1. After removal of 5 bases from V and 10 bases from J, the junction contained 10 bases not matched to a gene. This CDR3 comprises 13 residues. This CDR3 is CASSTHRGVVAFF. The DNA of the CDR3 is TGTGCCAGCAGTACCCACAGGGGCGTTGTAGCTTTCTTT.

As concerns this clonotype: The library was built for alpha chains, so this beta chain is an off-target read and its size means little. The rearrangement uses TRBV7-2 and TRBJ2-5, with 10 bases lining up with TRBD2. V shed 4 bases and J 1 base; nucleotides not matched to a gene: 3. Germline CDR1 is SGHTA and CDR2 is FQGNSA. The CDR3 contains 15 residues. CDR3 DNA: TGTGCCAGCAGCTCGACTAGCGGGCGCCAAGAGACCCAGTACTTC. This translates into CASSSTSGRQETQYF.

The sample holds a few counts of this clonotype. For a library built for alpha chains, this beta chain is a stray read; little rests on its size. The chain recombines TRBV27 with TRBJ2-1, with D perhaps matching TRBD1 (6 bases). Deletions cut 5 bases from V and 4 bases from J, with 15 bases between. The CDR3 has 15 residues. Germline CDR1 and CDR2: MNHEY and SMNVEV (reference sequence). The CDR3 nucleotides read TGTGCCAGCAGTCACGGACAGAAACTTTACAATGAGCAGTTCTTC. Translated: CASSHGQKLYNEQFF.

This clonotype came up many times. This beta chain was picked up by a library intended for alpha chains and is off target, so its count carries little meaning. V usage is TRBV7-2 and J usage is TRBJ2-7; D may match TRBD1 or TRBD2 (6 bases each). Germline CDR1 reads SGHTA; CDR2 reads FQGNSA. The ends were cut back, 4 bases at V and 3 bases at J, with 16 bases in the middle. The CDR3 totals 15 residues. The CDR3 DNA follows: TGTGCCAGCAGCTCCTCCTCGGGGGCCAGCTACGAGCAGTACTTC. Its protein is CASSSSSGASYEQYF.

This clonotype was seen a few times. A library made for alpha chains picked up this beta chain off target, so its size means little. The rearrangement links TRBV27 to TRBJ2-3; D uncertain. CDR1 is MNHEY, CDR2 SMNVEV, per germline (reference sequence). The CDR3 extends over 17 amino acids. V lost 2 bases, J lost 0 bases, and 15 bases lay in between. CDR3 residues: CASSLLAGLTSTDTQYF. CDR3 DNA sequence: TGTGCCAGCAGTTTACTGGCCGGTCTGACTAGCACAGATACGCAGTATTTT.

In its sample, this clonotype ranks as medium-sized (0.01 to 0.1%). This beta chain represents an off-target read in a library built for alpha chains; its size is of limited meaning. The chain combines TRBV7-9 with TRBJ1-1; a possible D gene is TRBD1 (6 bases). In germline, CDR1 is SEHNR, CDR2 FQNEAQ (reference sequence). CDR3 length equals 15 residues. The ends were cut back, 6 bases at V and 0 bases at J, with 14 bases in the middle. The CDR3 DNA is TGTGCCAGCAGTTCCTACAGGGCAGTGAACACTGAAGCTTTCTTT. Translation: CASSSYRAVNTEAFF.

This clonotype was counted ten times or more. The library was prepared for alpha chains; this beta chain is a stray read, so its frequency means little. This chain connects TRBV5-4 to TRBJ2-2; no clear D. The CDR3 consists of 13 residues. Per germline, CDR1 SGHNT and CDR2 YYREEE (reference sequence). V lost 0 bases and J lost 6, with 6 bases in between. The CDR3 coding sequence is TGTGCCAGCAGCTTGGACACAGCCGGGGAGCTGTTTTTT. Amino acid sequence: CASSLDTAGELFF.

There are many counts of this clonotype. This beta chain came through as a stray read in a library set up for alpha chains, and its size says little. This chain connects TRBV20-1 to TRBJ1-2, with D unclear. V lost 0 bases, J lost 1 base, and 21 bases lay in between. Germline V gives CDR1 DFQATT, CDR2 SNEGSKA (reference sequence). CDR3 size: 18 residues. Here the CDR3 DNA reads TGCAGTGCTAGAGATTCGGGAGTCGGAGGAGCCCGTAACTATGGCTACACCTTC. Amino acid sequence: CSARDSGVGGARNYGYTF.

By share, this clonotype counts as medium-sized (0.01 to 0.1%). Relative to the germline gene, one junction end is altered; a read error may explain this. This beta chain turned up in a library designed for alpha chains; as an off-target read, its abundance says little. This chain links TRBV27 with TRBJ1-1, with D possibly TRBD1 on 6 matching bases. The germline gives CDR1 MNHEY, CDR2 SMNVEV (reference sequence). The CDR3 is 14 residues long. In DNA, the CDR3 is TGTGCCAGCAGTCCCCCAGGGGTGAAGACTGAAGCTTTCTTT. Protein sequence: CASSPPGVKTEAFF.

This clonotype was observed at least ten times. This beta chain was picked up by a library intended for alpha chains and is off target, so its count carries little meaning. The chain employs TRBV7-9 and TRBJ2-5; D not certain. Germline CDR1 and CDR2: SEHNR and FQNEAQ (reference sequence). This CDR3 is 13 amino acids long. With 2 bases removed from V and 3 bases from J, the gap between germline ends came to 7 bases. CDR3 region: CASSLHFEETQYF. The CDR3 region has the DNA TGTGCCAGCAGCTTACACTTTGAAGAGACCCAGTACTTC.

This clonotype was picked up many times. A library prepared for alpha chains yielded this beta chain as an off-target read; its size is of little meaning. The genes are TRBV9 and TRBJ1-4; D might be TRBD1 (6 bases). V was cut by 3 bases and J by 4 bases, with 13 bases left in between. This CDR3 is built from 15 residues. CDR1 SGDLS and CDR2 YYNGEE come from the germline V gene. In DNA form, the CDR3 reads TGTGCCAGCAGCGATTCGACAGGCTTTAATGAAAAACTGTTTTTT. Translating it yields CASSDSTGFNEKLFF.

There are many counts of this clonotype. For a library built for alpha chains, this beta chain is a stray read; little rests on its size. This sequence joins TRBV6-1 and TRBJ2-7; D is perhaps TRBD2 (6 bases). V gave up 5 bases and J gave up 6 bases, with 14 bases separating them. The CDR3 runs to 13 residues. Germline CDR1 reads MNHNS; CDR2 reads SASEGT. The CDR3 sequence is CASSFGPGVEQYF. CDR3 nucleotide sequence: TGTGCCAGCAGTTTTGGCCCGGGGGTCGAGCAGTACTTC.

This clonotype is medium-sized. This beta chain was picked up by a library intended for alpha chains and is off target, so its count carries little meaning. CDR3 bases: TGCGCCAGCAGCCAAGATTTCGGACAGGGTTTCTACGAGCAGTACTTC. It yields the protein CASSQDFGQGFYEQYF. The gene calls are TRBV4-3 and TRBJ2-7, with 8 bases matching TRBD1. The CDR3 extends over 16 amino acids. Per germline, CDR1 LGHNA and CDR2 YSLEER. V lost 0 bases to trimming and J lost 3 bases; unmatched junction nucleotides: 7.

Within the sample, this clonotype is medium-sized (0.01 to 0.1%). This beta chain is an unintended read in a library built for alpha chains; its size means little. V is TRBV7-8 and J is TRBJ2-3; TRBD2 matches 10 bases. This CDR3 is built from 16 residues. The germline V gene has CDR1 SGHVS and CDR2 FQNEAQ. V gave up 2 bases and J gave up 5 bases; unmatched junction bases: 7. The CDR3: CASSLRAGGLGDTQYF. The CDR3 nucleotides read TGTGCCAGCAGCTTACGAGCGGGGGGGCTTGGAGATACGCAGTATTTT.

In this sample, this clonotype turned up many times. This beta chain turned up in a library designed for alpha chains; as an off-target read, its abundance says little. The chain employs TRBV5-1 and TRBJ1-1, with D tentatively TRBD1 (5 bases). From germline, CDR1 is SGHRS and CDR2 YFSETQ. The CDR3 runs 13 residues. Trimming pared 4 bases from V and 4 bases from J, leaving 11 bases between. CDR3 sequence (DNA): TGCGCCAGCAGCGGGTCCGGGGGCACTGAAGCTTTCTTT. Translating it yields CASSGSGGTEAFF.

This clonotype is termed medium-sized. This beta chain represents an off-target read in a library built for alpha chains; its size is of limited meaning. The chain has TRBV29-1 and TRBJ2-7; no definite D call. The germline V and J ends were trimmed by 0 bases and 0 bases, with 12 bases remaining between them. Germline V gene data show CDR1 as SQVTM and CDR2 as ANQGSEA. The CDR3 spans 15 residues. The CDR3 protein is CSVEDQEGVSYEQYF. DNA of the CDR3: TGCAGCGTTGAAGATCAGGAAGGTGTCTCCTACGAGCAGTACTTC.

The sample holds many counts of this clonotype. Being off target in a library aimed at alpha chains, this beta chain has a size of little meaning. The rearrangement uses TRBV20-1 and TRBJ2-5; D call uncertain. Germline CDR1 is DFQATT and CDR2 is SNEGSKA (reference sequence). V was pared by 0 bases and J by 4 bases, with 9 bases between. The CDR3 totals 13 residues. CDR3: CSARDPLVETQYF. CDR3 bases: TGCAGTGCTAGAGATCCACTTGTAGAGACCCAGTACTTC.

This clonotype was detected ten times or more. This beta chain is a stray sequence in a library constructed for alpha chains; its clone size is not meaningful. This rearrangement joins TRBV20-1 to TRBJ1-2; 8 nucleotides line up with TRBD1. CDR3 size: 13 residues. Germline-derived CDR1 and CDR2 are DFQATT and SNEGSKA (reference sequence). Trimming removed 5 bases from V and 4 bases from J; junction bases left unmatched: 6. The CDR3 region is CSASRGPSYGYTF. The CDR3 nucleotides are TGCAGTGCTTCCAGGGGGCCAAGCTATGGCTACACCTTC.

This clonotype was recorded many times. As an off-target read in a library built for alpha chains, this beta chain has a frequency of little significance. The rearrangement joins TRBV10-3 to TRBJ2-5; 11 nucleotides match TRBD2. The J segment lost 2 bases and the V segment lost 2 bases, leaving 4 bases of the junction unmatched. CDR3 length equals 16 residues. CDR1 ENHRY and CDR2 SYGVKD come from the germline V gene. The CDR3 spells CAISEGPSGGQETQYF. CDR3 DNA: TGTGCCATCAGTGAGGGGCCTAGCGGGGGGCAAGAGACCCAGTACTTC.

This clonotype occurred many times. This beta chain turned up in a library designed for alpha chains; as an off-target read, its abundance says little. The CDR3: CASRLWTGEQVRYGYTF. The CDR3 coding sequence is TGCGCCAGCAGGTTATGGACAGGGGAACAAGTTCGCTATGGCTACACCTTC. The gene calls are TRBV5-1 and TRBJ1-2; 9 positions agree with TRBD1. Germline V lookup: CDR1 SGHRS, CDR2 YFSETQ. The CDR3 spans 17 residues. Trimming took 5 bases from V and 4 from J; bases not matched to a gene: 15. Full variable domain (missing parts from reference TRBV5-1 and TRBJ1-2): KAGVTQTPRYLIKTRGQQVTLSCSPISGHRSVSWYQQTPGQGLQFLFEYFSETQRNKGNFPGRFSGRQFSNSRSEMNVSTLELGDSALYLCASRLWTGEQVRYGYTFGSGTRLTVV.

This clonotype is categorized as medium-sized. The library was prepared for alpha chains; this beta chain is a stray read, so its frequency means little. The V and J genes are TRBV20-1 and TRBJ1-1, with unresolved D. Germline values: CDR1 DFQATT, CDR2 SNEGSKA (reference sequence). CDR3 length equals 16 residues. V lost 2 bases and J 0 bases, leaving 16 bases between the germline ends. The CDR3 DNA reads TGCAGTGCTAGATCCGATGGATACAAGGTGAACACTGAAGCTTTCTTT. It is translated as CSARSDGYKVNTEAFF.

This clonotype was seen repeatedly, ten times or more. Little can be read into the size of this beta chain, an off-target read in a library designed for alpha chains. The CDR3 DNA sequence: TGCGCCAGCAGCTTGGAACAGTCCTACGAGCAGTACTTC. Its protein is CASSLEQSYEQYF. V usage is TRBV5-1 and J usage is TRBJ2-7; D remains unclear. This CDR3 comprises 13 residues. Germline V lookup: CDR1 SGHRS, CDR2 YFSETQ. V gave up 0 bases and J gave up 1 base, with 5 bases separating them.

At least ten counts were recorded for this clonotype. Because this beta chain is a stray read in a library intended to capture alpha chains, its abundance should not be given much weight. V and J are TRBV29-1 and TRBJ1-1; D is unclear. V was trimmed by 7 bases and J by 5 bases, leaving 23 bases between them. The CDR3 contains 15 residues. The germline CDR1 and CDR2 sequences are SQVTM and ANQGSEA. CDR3 nucleotides: TGCAGCGCCGTAACGTGGGCCGGAGTGAGGACTGAAGCTTTCTTT. Its translation is CSAVTWAGVRTEAFF.